Listed below are T cell receptor beta chains from one sample, sequenced in a study of T cell clusters in autoimmune cytopenias. TCRdb reworked the multiplex PCR reads into one entry per CDR3 protein, no DNA. Its table records around 15,000 distinct CDR3 sequences. These same records also appear under a second study, on T cell repertoires in aging, cancer and after chemotherapy.

The sample was peripheral blood. These receptors were taken from a human donor in good health. CDR3s include the opening cysteine and the closing phenylalanine or tryptophan. Each record gives: J gene, V gene, clone size, CDR3 protein. Some rows have no size entry. The others give once, few or many, or a class for an expanded clone.

TRBJ1-6	TRBV27	-	CASSLDRGGSPLHF
TRBJ2-1	TRBV5-6	-	CASSPGADSNKQFF
TRBJ2-1	TRBV10-3	-	CAISVAALSPSITYNEQFF
TRBJ2-7	TRBV18	-	CASSPLPGPEQYF
TRBJ2-1	TRBV6-6	-	CASSSLRAPPSYNEQFF
TRBJ2-3	TRBV10-3	-	CAISTLADTQYF
TRBJ2-3	TRBV6-5	-	CASTAPGEAQYF
TRBJ2-3	TRBV27	-	CASSLGPPPDTQYF
TRBJ2-7	TRBV6-5	-	CASSSPGYEQYF
TRBJ2-7	TRBV13	medium-sized	CASSLASGRESSYEQYF
TRBJ2-1	TRBV19	-	CASSMASGASSYNEQFF
TRBJ2-1	TRBV6-2/TRBV6-3	-	CASSWTSNEQFF
TRBJ1-1	TRBV6-5	-	CASRGRDTEAFF
TRBJ2-7	TRBV27	-	CASTGTGGYEQYF
TRBJ2-3	TRBV18	-	CASSLDLATDTQYF
TRBJ2-7	TRBV6-2/TRBV6-3	-	CASSSSGTSGRINEQYF
TRBJ1-1	TRBV19	-	CASSLGQTTEAFF
TRBJ2-3	TRBV29-1	medium-sized	CSVLAGGDTQYF
TRBJ1-6	TRBV30	-	CAWKAGTGDNSPLHF
TRBJ1-5	TRBV15	-	CATSRDPTGDGQPQHF
TRBJ2-5	TRBV20-1	-	CSALAGETQYF
TRBJ2-7	TRBV19	-	CASSRAGGLGEQYF
TRBJ1-2	TRBV29-1	-	CSVEDGGAGTF
TRBJ1-5	TRBV19	-	CASSSPLEGGNQPQHF
TRBJ2-2	TRBV27	-	CASYGQGALGELFF
TRBJ2-7	TRBV19	-	CASSIAGRATDEQYF
TRBJ2-7	TRBV11-3	-	CASSLGGIAGAYEQYF
TRBJ1-4	TRBV30	-	CAWTIGGTLFF
TRBJ2-7	TRBV19	-	CASSVGQGYYEQYF
TRBJ2-1	TRBV27	-	CASSWLAGGGEQFF
TRBJ2-5	TRBV13	-	CASSSPAGAPRETQYF
TRBJ2-7	TRBV30	-	CAFPTGLAAGGQYF
TRBJ2-6	TRBV27	-	CASSPDRGQGYSGANVLTF
TRBJ1-1	TRBV18	-	CASSLGQGVTEAFF
TRBJ1-2	TRBV18	-	CASLGGPNYGYTF
TRBJ2-1	TRBV18	-	CASSLDSTFNEQFF
TRBJ2-2	TRBV10-2	-	CASRVAGGASGELFF
TRBJ2-7	TRBV6-1	-	CASSGGLAGGEQYF
TRBJ2-2	TRBV27	-	CASSFGAGGTGELFF
TRBJ2-1	TRBV11-3	-	CASRGLGLAGRPSYNEQFF
TRBJ2-5	TRBV11-2	-	CASSHLGKLWETQYF
TRBJ2-7	TRBV10-3	-	CAISERYEQYF
TRBJ2-1	TRBV6-1	-	CASSELGYEQFF
TRBJ2-7	TRBV29-1	medium-sized	CSVVPPGVGEQYF
TRBJ1-4	TRBV5-6	-	CASSLGPGEKLFF
TRBJ1-3	TRBV6-5	-	CASSYAQPGQGRRNTIYF
TRBJ2-6	TRBV19	-	CASSIYNGGHGANVLTF
TRBJ2-3	TRBV11-3	medium-sized	CASSSMYTDTQYF
TRBJ2-7	TRBV27	-	CASSFGGSSSYEQYF
TRBJ2-3	TRBV11-3	medium-sized	CASSFDRSSTDTQYF
TRBJ2-2	TRBV29-1	-	CSAIEQGVAGELFF
TRBJ2-1	TRBV30	-	CAWSVAGGSYNEQFF
TRBJ2-3	TRBV29-1	medium-sized	CSVVGPRIGTDTQYF
TRBJ2-3	TRBV6-5	-	CATLSGITDTQYF
TRBJ2-1	TRBV30	-	CAWSVRLAGWGEQFF
TRBJ2-2	TRBV19	medium-sized	CATTGTSGNTGELFF
TRBJ2-2	TRBV19	medium-sized	CASKLAGDTGELFF
TRBJ2-1	TRBV7-6	-	CASSLRTSGVNEQFF
TRBJ1-5	TRBV6-1	-	CASRVGPRNQPQHF